This TCR beta chain was recorded in a study of CD8 T cells in ankylosing spondylitis. General study results and limits: Characteristic of ankylosing spondylitis blood, it appeared, was a TCR beta motif comprising several highly homologous variants.

Using its own MiXCR run on the 5' RACE reads, TCRdb lists one record per CDR3 protein. The table shows over 600,000 distinct CDR3 sequences, with about 20% occurring only once. This CDR3 is 14 amino acids long. The V end was cut by 7 bases, the J end by 8 bases, with 17 bases between. Looked up from germline, CDR1 is MNHEY and CDR2 is SMNVEV (reference sequence). For this clonotype: The antigen is undetermined.

The receptor's source is a male donor with ankylosing spondylitis. The chain combines TRBV27 with TRBJ1-4; possibly TRBD1 for D (5 bases). Input material: blood, either unsorted or a sorted T cell fraction (not recorded which). As DNA, the CDR3 is TGTGCCAGCACCCGGGGACCGGGCGTCGAAAAACTGTTTTTT. It is translated as CASTRGPGVEKLFF.